This T cell receptor (beta chain) appears in the sequencing data of a study of memory CD4+ T cells and cytomegalovirus serostatus. Study-wide background: Of the healthy Belgian adults, eight or nine were CMV seropositive and 20 to 30 seronegative. Study-level results: Of approximately 160 reported CMV TCRbeta sequences, roughly 67 were found in memory CD4+ repertoires.

The sort gate was single viable CD3+CD4+CD8-CD45RO+ cells for memory CD4+ T cells. Donors' CMV status reflects serum IgG against pp150, pp28, p38, p52. This CDR3 has 15 residues. V was clipped by 11 bases and J by 2 bases; unmatched bases: 7. Germline V gene lookup returns CDR1 LNHDA and CDR2 SQIVND (reference sequence). A remark on this clone: Its specificity is not known.

Assay used: immunoSEQ multiplex PCR; TCRdb lists only in-frame clones, some missing. The sample holds roughly 50,000 clones, roughly 85% seen once. The sequencing sample was made of memory CD4+ T cells from blood. J is TRBJ2-6 and V is TRBV19; 9 bases map to TRBD1. This TCR was sampled from an adult in good health and CMV-seronegative. Some clones in this sample may be carry-over from other donors' samples. This CDR3 is CASWDRVTGANVLTF. DNA of the CDR3: TGTGCCTCCTGGGACAGGGTCACTGGGGCCAACGTCCTGACTTTC.